These T cell receptor beta chains were read from a single sample in a study of radiotherapy plus CTLA-4 blockade in lung cancer. Using immunoSEQ multiplex PCR, the repertoire was profiled, and TCRdb retains in-frame clones only, with some absent. The repertoire has 50,000 or so clones, around nine tenths of them found once; the top ten carry approximately 7.8%. Source: peripheral blood, taken from a patient treated with radiotherapy plus ipilimumab. The receptors originated from a human donor with non-small cell lung cancer whose response to radiotherapy plus ipilimumab could not be evaluated. Both conserved end residues are part of each CDR3. A D gene is named only where the DNA matches it firmly. Clone size, where shown, is once, few, many, or a class for clones that have expanded.

J	length	D	size	V	DNA	CDR3
TRBJ2-1	17	TRBD2	-	TRBV30	TGTGCCTGGAGTCCCTCGGGTAGCGGGAGGAAAAACAATGAGCAGTTCTTC	CAWSPSGSGRKNNEQFF
TRBJ1-2	13	-	-	TRBV6-5	TGTGCCAGCAGTGAAGGGAGGGTTTCTGGCTACACCTTC	CASSEGRVSGYTF
TRBJ1-1	14	TRBD1	-	TRBV5-4	TGTGCCAGCAGCTTGGGACAGGGGTTATTTGAAGCTTTCTTT	CASSLGQGLFEAFF
TRBJ1-1	16	TRBD1	-	TRBV18	TGTGCCAGCTCTCCTCGGACAGGTGGTATGAACACTGAAGCTTTCTTT	CASSPRTGGMNTEAFF
TRBJ2-3	16	TRBD2	-	TRBV27	TGTGCCAGCAGTTTTTTGGCGGGAGGAGGTGCAGATACGCAGTATTTT	CASSFLAGGGADTQYF
TRBJ1-1	12	-	-	TRBV10-3	TGTGCCACCCAAAGCGTGAACACTGAAGCTTTCTTT	CATQSVNTEAFF
TRBJ1-1	13	-	-	TRBV9	TGTGCCAGCAGCGTCAGGGGCGGGACTGAAGCTTTCTTT	CASSVRGGTEAFF
TRBJ2-3	14	TRBD1	-	TRBV7-2	TGTGCCAGCAGCTACAGGGGGCACACAGATACGCAGTATTTT	CASSYRGHTDTQYF
TRBJ2-7	14	TRBD1	once	TRBV18	TGTGCCAGCTCAACGTTGGGACAGACCTACGAGCAGTACTTC	CASSTLGQTYEQYF
TRBJ2-1	18	TRBD2	-	TRBV19	TGTGCCAGTACCCCCCGGGGGGCACTTAGCGGGACATACCTTGAGCAGTTCTTC	CASTPRGALSGTYLEQFF
TRBJ1-1	14	-	-	TRBV18	TGTGCCAGCTCACCACGGGGCAGGGATGCTGAAGCTTTCTTT	CASSPRGRDAEAFF